The clone carrying this T cell receptor (beta chain) showed up just a few times. Antigen specificity is unknown. The entry originates in a study of blood T cells in healthy people across ages. Findings and caveats of the study: Not knowing donor CMV status may have confounded expanded clonotype changes. Getting older went along with TCR beta diversity per million T cells dropping roughly linearly.

A sample-barcoded 5' primer and a J-beta primer mix were used in a second PCR of about 7 to 12 cycles. All samples gave at least 2.5 million CDR3-containing paired-end reads. Using its own MiXCR run on the 5' RACE reads, TCRdb lists one record per CDR3 protein. Of fewer than 600,000 distinct CDR3 sequences in the sample, about a quarter were seen once. CDR3 length: 16 amino acids. Trimming took off 0 bases at V and 1 base at J, with 9 bases between the two ends. Germline values: CDR1 MNHEY, CDR2 SVGAGI. The same data also went into a second study, on T cells of mothers and their children.

Specimen: blood. This clonotype originated in a boy aged 2 to 10 in good health. The J gene is TRBJ2-2, the V gene TRBV6-5, with no clear D. CDR3 sequence (DNA): TGTGCCAGCAGTTACTCGCAGAATGGGAACACCGGGGAGCTGTTTTTT. This codes for CASSYSQNGNTGELFF.